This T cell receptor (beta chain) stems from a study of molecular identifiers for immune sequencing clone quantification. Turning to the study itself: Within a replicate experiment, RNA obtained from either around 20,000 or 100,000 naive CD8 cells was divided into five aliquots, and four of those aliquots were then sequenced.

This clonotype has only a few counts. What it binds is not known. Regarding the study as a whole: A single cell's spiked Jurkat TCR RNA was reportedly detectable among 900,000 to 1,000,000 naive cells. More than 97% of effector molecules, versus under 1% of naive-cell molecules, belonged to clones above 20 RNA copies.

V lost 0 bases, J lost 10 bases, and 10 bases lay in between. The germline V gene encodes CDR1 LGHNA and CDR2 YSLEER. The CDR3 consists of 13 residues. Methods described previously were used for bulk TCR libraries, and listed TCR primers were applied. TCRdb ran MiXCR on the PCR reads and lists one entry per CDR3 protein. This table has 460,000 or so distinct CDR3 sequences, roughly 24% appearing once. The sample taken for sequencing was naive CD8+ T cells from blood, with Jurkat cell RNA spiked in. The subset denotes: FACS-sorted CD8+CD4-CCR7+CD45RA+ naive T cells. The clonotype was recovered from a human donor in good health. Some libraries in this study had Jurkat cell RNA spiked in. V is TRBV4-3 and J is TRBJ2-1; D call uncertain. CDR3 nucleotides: TGCGCCAGCAGCCAAGAATCGGTCGGCGAGCAGTTCTTC. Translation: CASSQESVGEQFF.